This entry features one T cell receptor beta chain sequence. Data came from immunoSEQ multiplex PCR; TCRdb stores just in-frame clones and leaves some out. The table records about 8,000 clones, over 75% of them present only once. V was cut by 3 bases and J by 0 bases, with 6 bases left in between. The CDR3 loop spans 13 amino acids. Germline V lookup: CDR1 SQVTM, CDR2 ANQGSEA. The sample belongs to a study of T cells in localized non-small cell lung cancer. The clonotype originates from a male donor aged 60 or older with stage III lung adenocarcinoma. The sample was peripheral blood, taken before any cancer treatment. The V gene is TRBV29-1, the J gene TRBJ1-3; D is undetermined. For the CDR3, the DNA is TGCAGCGTTGAGATCCTCTCTGGAAACACCATATATTTT. Its protein is CSVEILSGNTIYF.